This T cell receptor beta chain was obtained from a study of radiotherapy plus CTLA-4 blockade in lung cancer (dated by TCRdb to 2017 to 2018). As for the study more broadly: Objective responses were observed in about a sixth of enrolled patients, and disease control was achieved in roughly 30%. The paper's findings and limits, for the study overall: After treatment with radiotherapy and ipilimumab, TCR clones that originated in tumors expanded in peripheral blood. Increased serum interferon-beta after radiation, together with early dynamic changes in blood T cell clones, were reported to be the strongest predictors of response.

The CDR3 runs 11 residues from the cysteine to the phenylalanine. The entry retains the CDR3 DNA only, 33 bases that are in frame from base 1. Looking up the germline V gene yields CDR1 MNHNS and CDR2 SASEGT. V and J lose 4 bases and 3 bases, and a span of 4 bases separates them. The study tested focal radiation therapy combined with CTLA-4 blockade (ipilimumab) in patients with chemo-refractory metastatic non-small-cell lung cancer. With regard to this clone: Its antigen is unknown. Base qualities are not provided; no much larger clone lies one nucleotide away.

Library generation was performed with the immunoSEQ multiplex PCR assay. TCRdb limited this immuneACCESS table to in-frame rearrangements with V and J called. A share of clones is missing; checked studies link under half to unresolved V genes, and the rest is unexplained. This sample comprises tens of thousands of clones, around 79% of them detected only once. The leading ten clones occupy roughly 10% of the sample. The sequencing used peripheral blood, collected from a patient treated with radiotherapy plus ipilimumab. This receptor was taken from a human donor with non-small cell lung cancer who had a complete response to radiotherapy plus ipilimumab. The chain is encoded by TRBV6-1 joined to TRBJ2-7; the D gene remains uncertain. The bases are TGTGCCAGCAGTGCGGGCTACGAGCAGTACTTC. Its amino acids are CASSAGYEQYF.